These 6 T cell receptor beta chains originate from one sample sequenced in a study of identical twins. TCRdb reprocessed the 5' RACE reads via MiXCR and lists one record per CDR3 protein. The sample holds fewer than 900,000 distinct CDR3 sequences, approximately 18% seen once. The sample was also reused in another study, on T cells expressing NK-cell markers.

The sequenced sample was PBMCs. Source of these receptors: a woman under 30 in good health.

This clonotype was detected only a few times. The CDR3 DNA is TGTGCCAGCAGCAGTAACCGGGACAATGTAGCCAAAAACATTCAGTACTTC. Protein sequence: CASSSNRDNVAKNIQYF. V usage is TRBV5-6 and J usage is TRBJ2-4; tentative D call: TRBD1 (6 bases). The CDR3 spans 17 residues. Trimming took 4 bases from V and 0 from J, leaving 17 bases between them. CDR1 is SGHDT, CDR2 YYEEEE, per germline.

This clonotype was seen a handful of times. The J gene is TRBJ1-2, the V gene TRBV7-3; 8 positions agree with TRBD1. CDR1 and CDR2 from the germline V gene are SGHTA and FQGTGA. There are 14 residues in the CDR3. Trimming removed 5 bases from V and 4 bases from J; junction bases left unmatched: 6. CDR3 nucleotide sequence: TGTGCCAGCAGCCCGGGACAGGTTCTCTATGGCTACACCTTC. The encoded protein is CASSPGQVLYGYTF.

This clonotype came up a few times. The rearrangement uses TRBV6-1 and TRBJ2-3, with 8 bases identical to TRBD2. V lost 4 bases, J lost 2 bases, and 11 bases stayed unmatched. The CDR3 sequence is 17 residues long. Germline V gene data show CDR1 as MNHNS and CDR2 as SASEGT. CDR3 amino acids: CASSAGRLAGATDTQYF. CDR3 DNA: TGTGCCAGCAGTGCCGGGAGGCTAGCGGGCGCCACAGATACGCAGTATTTT.

The rearrangement joins TRBV12-3 or TRBV12-4 to TRBJ1-5; tentative D call: TRBD1 (5 bases). This CDR3 is 15 amino acids long. Trimming pared 7 bases from V and 0 bases from J, leaving 13 bases between. The DNA of the CDR3 is TGTGCCAGCAAAGCCGCCAGGGCTAGCAATCAGCCCCAGCATTTT. Translation gives CASKAARASNQPQHF.

This chain uses TRBV10-3 with TRBJ2-2; D ambiguous. Germline-derived CDR1 and CDR2 are ENHRY and SYGVKD. The germline V and J ends were trimmed by 11 bases and 3 bases, with 16 bases remaining between them. The CDR3 is 14 residues long. The CDR3 DNA sequence: TGTGCCGCCTCACTCGACCGAGACACCGGGGAGCTGTTTTTT. It translates to CAASLDRDTGELFF.

The chain uses TRBV12-3 or TRBV12-4 and TRBJ2-1, with 8 bases fitting TRBD1. V trimming: 6 bases; J trimming: 8 bases; junction bases outside the gene matches: 12. There are 15 residues in the CDR3. CDR3 in amino acids: CASRPWTGFSDEQFF. The CDR3 DNA sequence: TGTGCCAGCAGACCCTGGACAGGGTTTAGTGATGAGCAGTTCTTC.